Described below is a single T cell receptor beta chain sequence and its context. This sample is part of a study of CD8 T cells in ankylosing spondylitis. Germline V gene data show CDR1 as DFQATT and CDR2 as SNEGSKA (reference sequence). The CDR3 runs to 13 residues. TCRdb called the 5' RACE reads again in MiXCR, with one record for every CDR3 protein. The sample has roughly 180,000 distinct CDR3 sequences; around 8.9% are singletons. The genes are TRBV20-1 and TRBJ2-7, with D possibly TRBD1 on 6 matching bases. Sequenced material: blood, either unsorted or a sorted T cell fraction (not recorded which). The origin of this receptor is a female donor with ankylosing spondylitis or in good health (not recorded which). The DNA for the CDR3 is TGCAGACCCCCGCTGGGACACTTCTACGAGCAGTACTTC. Residues: CRPPLGHFYEQYF.